The present TCR beta chain was sequenced within a study of cytomegalovirus exposure and HLA in healthy donors. Study findings and constraints: Analysis performed later found more than 15,000 TCR beta sequences associated with HLA alleles at 0.05 false discovery rate. CMV serostatus stood as the only immune exposure information on hand. There were some public TCRs occurring in many donors, but most TCR sequences were rare.

The PCR employed 60 Vbeta primers together with 13 Jbeta primers. The assay was immunoSEQ multiplex PCR, and TCRdb's table has in-frame clones only and misses some. The sample has roughly 160,000 clones; around three quarters are singletons. V lost 5 bases to trimming and J lost 6 bases, with 23 bases between them. The CDR3 length is 16 residues. Germline V gene data show CDR1 as LNHDA and CDR2 as SQIVND (reference sequence). With respect to this clone: Its cognate antigen is unknown.

The V and J genes are TRBV19 and TRBJ2-7, with D perhaps matching TRBD1 (5 bases). Sequencing was carried out using PBMCs. This receptor was obtained from a woman in her fifties or sixties in good health and CMV-seropositive. CDR3 DNA sequence: TGTGCCAGTAGTGGTACGGGCCAGGGCCTGAAGGGCGAGCAGTACTTC. Encoded protein: CASSGTGQGLKGEQYF.